A selection of T cell receptor beta chains follows, all from one sample in a study of regulatory T cells in long-lasting Graves disease. TCRdb passed the multiplex PCR reads through MiXCR, listing each CDR3 protein once. This table holds a few hundred thousand distinct CDR3 sequences, about 18% found once. This same sample was also taken into another study, of T cells in Graves' hyperthyroidism and ophthalmopathy.

Specimen: peripheral blood mononuclear cells (PBMCs), collected at new diagnosis, from a patient treated with antithyroid drugs. The receptors were sampled from a woman in her 30s with Graves disease. CDR3s include the opening cysteine and the closing phenylalanine or tryptophan. The order of the fields is J gene, V gene, clone size, D gene, CDR3 protein, CDR3 DNA. The D gene is left open where the match is weak. For some rows the clone size is stated as once, few or many, or as a class when expanded; others skip it.

J: TRBJ2-1
V: TRBV6-1
size: many
D: TRBD1
CDR3: CASSGQDRALDEQFF
DNA: TGTGCCAGCAGCGGCCAGGACAGGGCTCTAGATGAGCAGTTCTTC

J: TRBJ2-7
V: TRBV5-4
size: .
D: .
CDR3: CASSPEPQGLNEQYF
DNA: TGTGCCAGCAGCCCCGAGCCACAGGGACTCAACGAGCAGTACTTC

J: TRBJ1-4
V: TRBV20-1
size: many
D: .
CDR3: CSAPLPGVLFF
DNA: TGCAGTGCCCCGCTCCCCGGTGTGCTGTTTTTT

J: TRBJ1-2
V: TRBV9
size: many
D: .
CDR3: CASSVVGYTF
DNA: TGTGCCAGCAGCGTAGTCGGCTACACCTTC

J: TRBJ2-3
V: TRBV10-2
size: many
D: TRBD2
CDR3: CASSRTSGGVDTQYF
DNA: TGCGCCAGCAGTCGGACTAGCGGGGGGGTAGATACGCAGTATTTT

J: TRBJ2-5
V: TRBV10-1
size: many
D: TRBD2
CDR3: CASSSGGLEQETQYF
DNA: TGCGCCAGCAGTTCGGGGGGGCTCGAACAAGAGACCCAGTACTTC

J: TRBJ1-2
V: TRBV20-1
size: many
D: .
CDR3: CSASVEDGYTF
DNA: TGCAGTGCTAGTGTAGAGGATGGCTACACCTTC

J: TRBJ1-6
V: TRBV19
size: .
D: .
CDR3: CASSSGSPNSPLHF
DNA: TGTGCCAGTAGTAGTGGATCACCTAATTCACCCCTCCACTTT

J: TRBJ1-1
V: TRBV18
size: many
D: .
CDR3: CASSPQGLAEAFF
DNA: TGTGCCAGCTCACCACAGGGGCTGGCTGAAGCTTTCTTT

J: TRBJ1-1
V: TRBV6-1
size: few
D: .
CDR3: CASSFRYTEAFF
DNA: TGTGCCAGCAGTTTTAGGTACACTGAAGCTTTCTTT

J: TRBJ2-1
V: TRBV15
size: many
D: TRBD2
CDR3: CATSRKWDYPSGEQFF
DNA: TGTGCCACCAGCAGAAAATGGGACTACCCCTCGGGTGAGCAGTTCTTC

J: TRBJ2-5
V: TRBV2
size: many
D: TRBD2
CDR3: CASSDGRGGRKTQYF
DNA: TGTGCCAGCAGTGATGGGCGGGGGGGGAGAAAGACCCAGTACTTC

J: TRBJ2-7
V: TRBV28
size: .
D: TRBD2
CDR3: CASSSKPPRREGRDEQYF
DNA: TGTGCCAGCAGTTCGAAACCCCCCCGGAGGGAGGGCCGGGACGAGCAGTACTTC